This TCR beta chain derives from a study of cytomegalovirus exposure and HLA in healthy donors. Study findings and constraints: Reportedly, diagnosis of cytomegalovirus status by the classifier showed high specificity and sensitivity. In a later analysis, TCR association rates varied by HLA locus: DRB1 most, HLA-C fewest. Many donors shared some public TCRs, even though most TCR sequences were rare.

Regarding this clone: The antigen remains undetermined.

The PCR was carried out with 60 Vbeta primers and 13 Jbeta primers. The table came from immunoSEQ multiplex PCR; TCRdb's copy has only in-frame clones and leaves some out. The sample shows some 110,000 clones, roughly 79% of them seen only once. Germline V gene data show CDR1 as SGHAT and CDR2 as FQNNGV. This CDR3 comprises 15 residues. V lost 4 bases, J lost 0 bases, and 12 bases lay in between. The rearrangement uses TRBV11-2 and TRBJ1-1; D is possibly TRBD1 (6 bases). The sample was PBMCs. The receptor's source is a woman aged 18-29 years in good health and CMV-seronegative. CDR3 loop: CASSYQGRVNTEAFF. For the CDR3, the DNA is TGTGCCAGCAGCTACCAGGGGAGGGTGAACACTGAAGCTTTCTTT.